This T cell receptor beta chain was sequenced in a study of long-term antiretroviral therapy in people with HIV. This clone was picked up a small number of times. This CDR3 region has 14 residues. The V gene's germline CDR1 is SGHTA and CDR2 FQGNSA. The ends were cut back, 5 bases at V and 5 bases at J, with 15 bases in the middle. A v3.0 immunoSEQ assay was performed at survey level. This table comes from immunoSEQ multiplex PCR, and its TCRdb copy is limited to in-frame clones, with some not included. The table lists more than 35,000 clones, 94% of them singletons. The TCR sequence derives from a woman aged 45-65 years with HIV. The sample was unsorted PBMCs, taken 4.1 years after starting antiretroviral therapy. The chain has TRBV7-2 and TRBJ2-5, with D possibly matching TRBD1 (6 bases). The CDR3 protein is CASSDHRAMETQYF. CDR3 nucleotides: TGTGCCAGCAGCGACCACAGGGCGATGGAGACCCAGTACTTC.